The 29 T cell receptor beta chains below come from one sample, sequenced in a study of blood T cell repertoires in COVID-19 (TCRdb year 2020). Library generation was performed with the immunoSEQ multiplex PCR assay. Held by TCRdb, this immuneACCESS table contains in-frame sequences only and omits some clones. Under half of the omission traces to an unresolved V gene where checked; the cause of the rest is unknown. The sample table holds about 210,000 clones, of which roughly 84% were seen once. The biggest ten clones account for 7% to 8.5% of the sample. The sample comprised PBMCs or T cells enriched from blood (not recorded which). The receptors here all came from a man in his thirties or forties in a cohort exposed to, infected with or recovered from COVID-19 (not recorded which).

This clone was detected only once. This rearrangement joins TRBV24-1 to TRBJ2-5; 8 bases line up with TRBD1. This CDR3 region has 16 residues. Trimming at V came to 0 bases and at J to 5 bases, leaving 7 bases not matched to a gene. CDR1 is KGHDR and CDR2 is SFDVKD in the germline V gene. The CDR3 here is CATSDLPQGAEETQYF. The DNA for the CDR3 is TGTGCCACCAGTGATTTGCCCCAGGGGGCGGAGGAGACCCAGTACTTC.

J is TRBJ1-1 and V is TRBV9; D call uncertain. Germline CDR1 and CDR2: SGDLS and YYNGEE. This CDR3 region has 14 residues. V was trimmed by 0 bases and J by 1 base, leaving 7 bases between them. The CDR3 reads CASSVGQKNTEAFF. Here the CDR3 DNA reads TGTGCCAGCAGCGTAGGACAAAAGAACACTGAAGCTTTCTTT.

The chain uses TRBV11-2 and TRBJ2-1; D might be TRBD2 (6 bases). CDR1 is SGHAT and CDR2 is FQNNGV in the germline V gene. The CDR3 spans 15 residues. The V end lost 6 bases, the J end lost 6 bases, and 18 bases lay between the germline ends. The CDR3 region has the DNA TGTGCCAGCAGAGGGCGACGCGGGGTGGGCAATGAGCAGTTCTTC. As protein: CASRGRRGVGNEQFF.

This sequence joins TRBV21-1 and TRBJ2-2; whether TRBD2, the table's D call, matches the DNA was not checked. TRBV21-1 is given as a pseudogene. The CDR3 is 18 residues long. The CDR3 sequence is CASSPGTSYNANTGELFF. Here the CDR3 DNA reads TGTGCCAGCAGCCCCGGGACTAGTTATAACGCGAACACCGGGGAGCTGTTTTTT.

The chain carries TRBV27 and TRBJ2-3; 8 positions match TRBD2. The CDR3 has 16 amino acids. Germline V gene sequence: CDR1 MNHEY, CDR2 SMNVEV (reference sequence). V shed 0 bases, J shed 2 bases, and the junction held 4 bases outside the gene matches. The CDR3 reads CASSLSTSGNTDTQYF. DNA of the CDR3: TGTGCCAGCAGTTTATCTACTAGCGGAAACACAGATACGCAGTATTTT.

The chain has TRBV28 and TRBJ2-5; 10 bases are a match to TRBD1. The ends lost 4 bases at V and 7 bases at J; junction bases unmatched: 12. There are 16 residues in the CDR3. Germline CDR1 and CDR2: MDHEN and SYDVKM. The DNA of the CDR3 is TGTGCCAGCAGTTCGTTCCGACAGGGGGCTAGTGGGACCCAGTACTTC. Residues: CASSSFRQGASGTQYF.

V gene TRBV19 combines with J gene TRBJ2-7, with 8 bases lining up with TRBD2. V shed 3 bases and J 3 bases; nucleotides not matched to a gene: 4. Germline CDR1 is LNHDA and CDR2 is SQIVND (reference sequence). The CDR3 extends over 14 amino acids. The CDR3 nucleotides are TGTGCCAGTAGTATTGGTCTAGCGGGCTACGAGCAGTACTTC. Translated: CASSIGLAGYEQYF.

The J gene is TRBJ2-5, the V gene TRBV2; 9 bases are shared with TRBD2. This CDR3 spans 16 amino acids. V gave up 3 bases and J gave up 0 bases; unmatched junction bases: 5. Germline V gene data show CDR1 as SNHLY and CDR2 as FYNNEI. The CDR3: CASSEEAGGNQETQYF. The CDR3 DNA follows: TGTGCCAGCAGTGAGGAGGCGGGAGGGAACCAAGAGACCCAGTACTTC.

The gene calls are TRBV12-3 or TRBV12-4 and TRBJ1-1; perhaps TRBD1 as D (5 bases). Trimming left V 10 bases short and J 1 base short, with 13 bases between. This CDR3 contains 13 residues. CDR3 in DNA: TGTGCCATGCACAGGCTGGGGAACACTGAAGCTTTCTTT. It encodes CAMHRLGNTEAFF.

This sequence joins TRBV3-1 (or the pseudogene TRBV3-2) and TRBJ2-5; 8 bases agree with TRBD1. V dropped 0 bases and J dropped 5; count of bases not matched to a gene: 11. This CDR3 comprises 17 residues. Germline CDR1 reads LGHDT; CDR2 reads YNNKEL (reference sequence). The DNA of the CDR3 is TGTGCCAGCAGCCAAGATGAAGGGACAGGACGGTGGGAGACCCAGTACTTC. It codes for CASSQDEGTGRWETQYF.

This sequence joins TRBV7-3 and TRBJ2-1; 8 bases are shared with TRBD1. Germline-derived CDR1 and CDR2 are SGHTA and FQGTGA. V lost 3 bases and J lost 8; bases outside the gene matches: 6. This CDR3 comprises 14 residues. This chain's CDR3 is CASSFAGGKDEQFF. Here the CDR3 DNA reads TGTGCCAGCAGCTTTGCAGGGGGCAAGGATGAGCAGTTCTTC. Full variable domain (rest looked up from reference TRBV7-3 and TRBJ2-1): GAGVSQTPSNKVTEKGKYVELRCDPISGHTALYWYRQSLGQGPEFLIYFQGTGAADDSGLPNDRFFAVRPEGSVSTLKIQRTERGDSAVYLCASSFAGGKDEQFFGPGTRLTVL.

The J gene is TRBJ1-1, the V gene TRBV28; 8 bases line up with TRBD1. Germline-derived CDR1 and CDR2 are MDHEN and SYDVKM. The CDR3 consists of 15 residues. V gave up 6 bases and J gave up 4 bases; unmatched junction bases: 10. This chain's CDR3 is CASRPQGEMSTEAFF. The CDR3 region has the DNA TGTGCCAGCAGACCACAGGGGGAAATGAGCACTGAAGCTTTCTTT.

This chain uses TRBV5-6 with TRBJ2-1; 8 bases agree with TRBD1. Germline V CDR1 and CDR2: SGHDT, YYEEEE. V was pared by 6 bases and J by 8 bases, with 10 bases of the junction left unmatched. This CDR3 has 14 residues. CDR3 in amino acids: CASTGQGSFDEQFF. CDR3 nucleotides: TGTGCCAGCACCGGACAGGGTTCCTTCGATGAGCAGTTCTTC.

V usage is TRBV7-9 and J usage is TRBJ2-1; TRBD1 matches 8 bases. V shed 1 base and J 6 bases; nucleotides not matched to a gene: 5. The CDR3 runs 15 residues. Germline CDR1 reads SEHNR; CDR2 reads FQNEAQ (reference sequence). Written as DNA, the CDR3 is TGTGCCAGCAGCTTAGGGCAGGGGGCGATCAATGAGCAGTTCTTC. It yields the protein CASSLGQGAINEQFF.

The chain carries TRBV3-1 (or the pseudogene TRBV3-2) and TRBJ2-3; D might be TRBD2 (6 bases). The CDR3 is 15 amino acids. The V gene's germline CDR1 is LGHDT and CDR2 YNNKEL (reference sequence). Trimming cost V 5 bases and J 2 bases, with 14 bases left between them. The CDR3 sequence: CASSVIGGLTDTQYF. The CDR3 DNA reads as TGTGCCAGCAGCGTTATCGGGGGTCTCACAGATACGCAGTATTTT.

This sequence joins TRBV6-5 and TRBJ2-1, with 9 bases identical to TRBD1. Germline CDR1 is MNHEY and CDR2 is SVGAGI. J was trimmed by 9 bases and V by 6 bases; bases with no gene match: 6. The CDR3 has 13 residues. The CDR3 region has the DNA TGTGCCAGCAGCCAGACAGGGGGAGGTGAGCAGTTCTTC. It codes for CASSQTGGGEQFF.

The rearrangement joins TRBV5-1 to TRBJ2-1; TRBD2 aligns across 11 bases. V was pared by 4 bases and J by 0 bases, with 12 bases of the junction left unmatched. The CDR3 runs 19 residues. CDR1 and CDR2 from the germline V gene are SGHRS and YFSETQ. For the CDR3, the DNA is TGCGCCAGCAGCCAACTACCGGGACTAGCGGCGAGCTCCTACAATGAGCAGTTCTTC. It yields the protein CASSQLPGLAASSYNEQFF.

J is TRBJ1-2 and V is TRBV14, with D unclear. The CDR3 runs to 14 residues. CDR1 is SGHDN, CDR2 FVKESK, per germline. Deletions cut 2 bases from V and 1 base from J, with 8 bases between. Written as DNA, the CDR3 is TGTGCCAGCAGCCAAACAGACCGTAACTATGGCTACACCTTC. It specifies CASSQTDRNYGYTF.

The V call is TRBV7-2, the J call TRBJ2-3; possibly TRBD2 for D (5 bases). Per germline, CDR1 SGHTA and CDR2 FQGNSA. V lost 5 bases and J lost 5, with 8 bases in between. The CDR3 is 12 residues long. The CDR3 loop reads CASSQRRDTQYF. The CDR3 bases are TGTGCCAGCAGCCAGCGGAGAGATACGCAGTATTTT.

This clone has more than one count but fewer than ten. The chain links TRBV10-2 to TRBJ2-1, with D possibly being TRBD2 (6 bases). Germline loops: CDR1 WSHSY, CDR2 SAAADI. There are 14 residues in the CDR3. The V gene lost 8 bases and the J gene lost 1 base, with 12 bases spanning the gap. The CDR3 DNA follows: TGCGCCAGCGGGGACTTCCTTTCCTACAATGAGCAGTTCTTC. Translation gives CASGDFLSYNEQFF.

The chain joins TRBV2 to TRBJ2-2; the match to TRBD1 covers 8 bases. The V and J ends lost 6 bases and 7 bases, in that order; junction bases with no gene match: 13. Germline V gives CDR1 SNHLY, CDR2 FYNNEI. CDR3 size: 16 residues. The DNA of the CDR3 is TGTGCCAGCAGAGACAGGGGTTTAAATTTCGGCGGGGAGCTGTTTTTT. It is translated as CASRDRGLNFGGELFF.

This clone was seen a handful of times. This chain joins TRBV7-9 and TRBJ2-1; TRBD1 agrees at 10 bases. J gave up 7 bases and V 4 bases, and 10 bases lay outside the gene matches. CDR3 size: 16 residues. CDR1 and CDR2 (germline): SEHNR, FQNEAQ (reference sequence). The CDR3: CASSSRDRGFGNEQFF. Written as DNA, the CDR3 is TGTGCCAGCAGCTCCCGGGACAGGGGTTTCGGTAATGAGCAGTTCTTC.

V gene TRBV7-2 combines with J gene TRBJ1-5; 9 bases agree with TRBD1. Germline CDR1 reads SGHTA; CDR2 reads FQGNSA. CDR3 length: 18 amino acids. Trimming removed 5 bases from V and 4 bases from J; junction bases left unmatched: 15. The CDR3 DNA follows: TGTGCCAGCAGCCTTTCCTTCGGACAGGGGTGGGGTAATCAGCCCCAGCATTTT. Amino acids: CASSLSFGQGWGNQPQHF.

V usage is TRBV24-1 and J usage is TRBJ2-1; TRBD2 agrees at 7 bases. V shed 4 bases, J shed 4 bases, and the junction held 9 bases outside the gene matches. From germline, CDR1 is KGHDR and CDR2 SFDVKD. This CDR3 comprises 16 residues. The CDR3 here is CATSEPDLGGYNEQFF. The CDR3 nucleotides are TGTGCCACCAGTGAGCCAGATCTGGGGGGGTACAATGAGCAGTTCTTC.

J is TRBJ1-5 and V is TRBV4-1; 9 bases map to TRBD1. The germline V gene encodes CDR1 MGHRA and CDR2 YSYEKL. The junction had 12 bases not matched to a gene; V was cut back by 4 bases and J by 5 bases. The CDR3 loop spans 17 amino acids. The CDR3 coding sequence is TGCGCCAGCAGCCCTTCCGGGGACAGGGTGACCCATCAGCCCCAGCATTTT. Amino acids: CASSPSGDRVTHQPQHF.

V and J are TRBV4-1 and TRBJ1-4; weak D call: TRBD1 (6 bases). This CDR3 is built from 14 residues. V was trimmed by 0 bases and J by 4 bases, leaving 6 bases between them. CDR1 is MGHRA and CDR2 is YSYEKL in the germline V gene. The CDR3 sequence is CASSQEGGNEKLFF. The CDR3 coding sequence is TGCGCCAGCAGCCAAGAAGGGGGTAATGAAAAACTGTTTTTT.

This sequence joins TRBV15 and TRBJ2-7; 10 positions match TRBD2. CDR3 length: 15 amino acids. J lost 4 bases, V lost 3 bases, and 6 bases had no gene match. CDR1 and CDR2 from the germline V gene are LNHNV and YYDKDF (reference sequence). This chain's CDR3 is CATSRTVTSGYEQYF. CDR3 coding DNA: TGTGCCACCAGCAGGACGGTGACTAGCGGGTACGAGCAGTACTTC.

This clone was seen just once. The chain recombines TRBV4-3 with TRBJ1-5, with 9 positions matching TRBD1. From germline, CDR1 is LGHNA and CDR2 YSLEER. V gave up 4 bases and J gave up 2 bases; unmatched junction bases: 3. The CDR3 totals 15 residues. CDR3 sequence reads: CASSLGQGGNQPQHF. CDR3 sequence (DNA): TGCGCCAGCAGCCTGGGACAGGGAGGCAATCAGCCCCAGCATTTT.

The chain joins TRBV5-1 to TRBJ1-4; the match to TRBD1 covers 11 bases. The CDR3 runs 17 residues. Trimming cost V 0 bases and J 3 bases; bases outside gene matches: 4. Germline V lookup: CDR1 SGHRS, CDR2 YFSETQ. The CDR3 region is CASSLVDRGRANEKLFF. The DNA of the CDR3 is TGCGCCAGCAGCTTGGTGGACAGGGGGCGGGCTAATGAAAAACTGTTTTTT.